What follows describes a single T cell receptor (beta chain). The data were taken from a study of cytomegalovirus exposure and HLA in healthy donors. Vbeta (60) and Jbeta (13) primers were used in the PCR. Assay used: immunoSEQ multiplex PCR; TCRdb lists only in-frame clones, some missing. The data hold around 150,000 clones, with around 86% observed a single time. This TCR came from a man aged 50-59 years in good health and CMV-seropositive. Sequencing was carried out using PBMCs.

CDR3 coding DNA: TGTGCCAGCACTTACGAGCAGTACTTC. It yields the protein CASTYEQYF. V is TRBV27 and J is TRBJ2-7; D unresolved. Germline loops: CDR1 MNHEY, CDR2 SMNVEV (reference sequence). The ends were cut back, 7 bases at V and 4 bases at J, with 2 bases in the middle. The CDR3 is 9 residues long.